This is a list of T cell receptor beta chains from one sample in a study of shared clonotypes between healthy human individuals. The data were produced by immunoSEQ multiplex PCR, yet TCRdb's version contains in-frame clones alone and is incomplete. The sample carries about 580,000 clones, roughly 98% recorded once. Sequenced material: naive CD8+ T cells sorted from blood. The receptors shown here come from a man aged 25 to 40 in good health. The CDR3 runs from the conserved cysteine through the conserved F or W. Fields, in order: D gene, J gene, V gene, clone size, CDR3 DNA, CDR3 protein. D genes are given only for firm matches. Some rows mark clone size as missing; the rest say once, few, many or name a class of expanded clone.

NA | TRBJ1-5 | TRBV7-8 | NA | TGTGCCAGCAGCTTACAGAGGGGACCCAACAATCAGCCCCAGCATTTT | CASSLQRGPNNQPQHF
TRBD1 | TRBJ1-1 | TRBV5-1 | NA | TGCGCCAGCAGCGCCAGGACAGGGATGAACACTGAAGCTTTCTTT | CASSARTGMNTEAFF
NA | TRBJ1-2 | TRBV27 | NA | TGTGCCAGCAGTTTAGGGGGACTCTATGGCTACACCTTC | CASSLGGLYGYTF
TRBD1 | TRBJ1-5 | TRBV15 | NA | TGTGCCACCAGCACCCGACAGGGGAGCAATCAGCCCCAGCATTTT | CATSTRQGSNQPQHF
NA | TRBJ2-1 | TRBV9 | once | TGTGCCAGCGGGGATGGGAATTGGAATGAGCAGTTCTTC | CASGDGNWNEQFF
NA | TRBJ2-5 | TRBV11-2 | NA | TGTGCCAGCAGCTTACTAGGGGAGACCCAGTACTTC | CASSLLGETQYF
NA | TRBJ2-1 | TRBV7-9 | NA | TGTGCCAGCAGCTTAGCGGGAGCGCAGAATGAGCAGTTCTTC | CASSLAGAQNEQFF
TRBD2 | TRBJ2-3 | TRBV9 | NA | TGTGCCAGCAGCCCGTCGGGAGGGACGGGGTCAGATACGCAGTATTTT | CASSPSGGTGSDTQYF
TRBD2 | TRBJ2-1 | TRBV29-1 | NA | TGCAGCGCCCGGGGGGAATCGACTAGCGGAAGCTCCTACAATGAGCAGTTCTTC | CSARGESTSGSSYNEQFF
TRBD1 | TRBJ2-2 | TRBV13 | NA | TGTGCCAGCAGCTCGACAGGGGGCAAGGACACCGGGGAGCTGTTTTTT | CASSSTGGKDTGELFF
NA | TRBJ2-7 | TRBV7-9 | NA | TGTGCCAGCAGCTTAGTAGGTAAACGCGAGCAGTACTTC | CASSLVGKREQYF
NA | TRBJ2-7 | TRBV10-3 | NA | TGTGCCATCAGTGAGTCAGGGGAATCCTACGAGCAGTACTTC | CAISESGESYEQYF
NA | TRBJ2-7 | TRBV6-1 | NA | TGTGCCAGCAGTGATTTAACAGCAGAGCAGTACTTC | CASSDLTAEQYF
NA | TRBJ2-1 | TRBV15 | NA | TGTGCCACCAGCAGAGACAGGGAAGACAATGAGCAGTTCTTC | CATSRDREDNEQFF
TRBD1 | TRBJ2-1 | TRBV11-2 | NA | TGTGCCAGCAGCTTATGGCCAGGGGGCTCCTACAATGAGCAGTTCTTC | CASSLWPGGSYNEQFF
NA | TRBJ2-3 | TRBV9 | NA | TGTGCCAGCACCCTGGGGACATCTAGCACAGATACGCAGTATTTT | CASTLGTSSTDTQYF
TRBD2 | TRBJ2-1 | TRBV30 | NA | TGTGCCTGGGTACCGGGACTAGCGGACTACAATGAGCAGTTCTTC | CAWVPGLADYNEQFF
NA | TRBJ2-7 | TRBV30 | NA | TGTGCCTGGAGTGCAGGGGTATACGAGCAGTACTTC | CAWSAGVYEQYF
NA | TRBJ1-1 | TRBV27 | once | TGTGCCAGCAGACCGACGGATATTAACACTGAAGCTTTCTTT | CASRPTDINTEAFF
TRBD2 | TRBJ2-7 | TRBV25-1 | NA | TGTGCCAGCAGTGATCTGAGCGGGAAAGCTGGCTACGAGCAGTACTTC | CASSDLSGKAGYEQYF
NA | TRBJ2-2 | TRBV29-1 | NA | TGCAGCGTTGCTTTGGGGGGCGTATACACCGGGGAGCTGTTTTTT | CSVALGGVYTGELFF
NA | TRBJ1-2 | TRBV11-2 | NA | TGTGCCAGCAGCTTCTCCCAGGTTTTGGGGCTGGATGGCTACACCTTC | CASSFSQVLGLDGYTF
NA | TRBJ2-7 | TRBV14 | NA | TGTGCCAGCAACGAAATCTTCAGGGACCACGAGCAGTACTTC | CASNEIFRDHEQYF
NA | TRBJ2-7 | TRBV6-5 | NA | TGTGCCAGCAGTACAACCCAGGGGTTCGAGCAGTACTTC | CASSTTQGFEQYF
NA | TRBJ2-5 | TRBV5-1 | NA | TGCGCCAGCAGCTTGGGCTTATTTAGGACAGTGGACCAAGAGACCCAGTACTTC | CASSLGLFRTVDQETQYF
TRBD2 | TRBJ2-1 | TRBV5-4 | NA | TGTGCCAGCAGCTTGGGAACGGGACTAACTAATGAGCAGTTCTTC | CASSLGTGLTNEQFF
TRBD2 | TRBJ2-1 | TRBV27 | NA | TGTGCCAGCAGTCCAGGGACTAGCGGGAGACACTACAATGAGCAGTTCTTC | CASSPGTSGRHYNEQFF
NA | TRBJ2-1 | TRBV5-1 | NA | TGCGCCAGCAGCTTGTATGTAGCCTCGTACAATGAGCAGTTCTTC | CASSLYVASYNEQFF
NA | TRBJ2-6 | TRBV5-1 | NA | TGCGCCAGCAGCTTGACGGGTTGGTCCGATGGGGCCAACGTCCTGACTTTC | CASSLTGWSDGANVLTF
NA | TRBJ2-1 | TRBV10-2 | NA | TGCGCCAGCAGTGAGTTAGCCTCCTACAATGAGCAGTTCTTC | CASSELASYNEQFF
NA | TRBJ2-1 | TRBV7-3 | NA | TGTGCCAGCAGCCCTAACCCCTACAATGAGCAGTTCTTC | CASSPNPYNEQFF
NA | TRBJ2-7 | TRBV6-9 | NA | TGTGCCATCCCGGCCAGGGTAATGAACGAGCAGTACTTC | CAIPARVMNEQYF
NA | TRBJ2-1 | TRBV9 | NA | TGTGCCAGCAGCGGGGCTGAGCAGTTCTTC | CASSGAEQFF
TRBD1 | TRBJ2-1 | TRBV19 | NA | TGTGCCAGTAGTGCGGACAGGGGGCGCTTTGCGGGAGACAATGAGCAGTTCTTC | CASSADRGRFAGDNEQFF
TRBD1 | TRBJ2-3 | TRBV11-2 | NA | TGTGCCAGCAGCGCCCCGGGACAGGGTCCAGATACGCAGTATTTT | CASSAPGQGPDTQYF
NA | TRBJ2-7 | TRBV11-3 | NA | TGTGCCAGCAGCCGCAGGGAATACCCCTACGAGCAGTACTTC | CASSRREYPYEQYF
NA | TRBJ2-7 | TRBV5-1 | NA | TGCGCCAGCAGCTTGGCCGAGGGGAGATACTCCTACGAGCAGTACTTC | CASSLAEGRYSYEQYF
NA | TRBJ2-7 | TRBV27 | NA | TGTGCCAGCAGCTTAACACTATCGTACGAGCAGTACTTC | CASSLTLSYEQYF
NA | TRBJ2-4 | TRBV5-1 | NA | TGCGCCAGCAGCTCAGGGACACAAGGGAACATTCAGTACTTC | CASSSGTQGNIQYF
NA | TRBJ2-5 | TRBV5-1 | NA | TGCGCCAGCAGCTTGGCAGGGACAGAGACCCAGTACTTC | CASSLAGTETQYF
NA | TRBJ2-1 | TRBV27 | NA | TGTGCCAGCAGTGGCCCTAGGGAGCAGTTCTTC | CASSGPREQFF
TRBD1 | TRBJ2-7 | TRBV9 | NA | TGTGCCAGCAGCGTAGCCTCGCGGACAGGGCTGTACGAGCAGTACTTC | CASSVASRTGLYEQYF
TRBD2 | TRBJ2-1 | TRBV9 | NA | TGTGCCAGCAGCGTAGAAAGCGGGAGTTTAGATGAGCAGTTCTTC | CASSVESGSLDEQFF
NA | TRBJ2-3 | TRBV29-1 | NA | TGCAGCGTTGAAGACCGGACGGGAGAGGTTACGCAGTATTTT | CSVEDRTGEVTQYF
NA | TRBJ1-5 | TRBV7-9 | NA | TGTGCCAGCAGCTTAGAGGGTGGGCAGCCCCAGCATTTT | CASSLEGGQPQHF
NA | TRBJ1-4 | TRBV7-9 | NA | TGTGCCAGCAGCTTGAGGGCTTCTAATAGGGAAAAACTGTTTTTT | CASSLRASNREKLFF
TRBD1 | TRBJ2-7 | TRBV27 | NA | TGTGCCAGCAGTAGGACAGGGCCCATCCACGAGCAGTACTTC | CASSRTGPIHEQYF
NA | TRBJ1-4 | TRBV18 | NA | TGTGCCAGCTCACCACAGGGGATCCGACACTATACTAATGAAAAACTGTTTTTT | CASSPQGIRHYTNEKLFF
NA | TRBJ1-2 | TRBV7-8 | NA | TGTGCCAGCAGCACAATCGACGGATCTCCGGGAGATGGCTACACCTTC | CASSTIDGSPGDGYTF
TRBD1 | TRBJ1-1 | TRBV27 | NA | TGTGCCAGCGCAAGGGGGCTGGATGAAGCTTTCTTT | CASARGLDEAFF
NA | TRBJ1-2 | TRBV7-9 | NA | TGTGCCAGCAGCTTAAATGGGGCTGCCTCTGGCTACACCTTC | CASSLNGAASGYTF
NA | TRBJ2-2 | TRBV18 | NA | TGTGCCAGCTCACATGTCGGTGGGGACACCGGGGAGCTGTTTTTT | CASSHVGGDTGELFF
TRBD1 | TRBJ1-2 | TRBV29-1 | NA | TGCAGCGTTTGGGGAGGGGACAGGGCTGGCTACACCTTC | CSVWGGDRAGYTF
NA | TRBJ2-1 | TRBV15 | NA | TGTGCCACCAGCACCCCCCGGGGGGCACCCTACAATGAGCAGTTCTTC | CATSTPRGAPYNEQFF
NA | TRBJ2-7 | TRBV7-9 | NA | TGTGCCAGCAGCTCCGGGGTCTACGAGCAGTACTTC | CASSSGVYEQYF